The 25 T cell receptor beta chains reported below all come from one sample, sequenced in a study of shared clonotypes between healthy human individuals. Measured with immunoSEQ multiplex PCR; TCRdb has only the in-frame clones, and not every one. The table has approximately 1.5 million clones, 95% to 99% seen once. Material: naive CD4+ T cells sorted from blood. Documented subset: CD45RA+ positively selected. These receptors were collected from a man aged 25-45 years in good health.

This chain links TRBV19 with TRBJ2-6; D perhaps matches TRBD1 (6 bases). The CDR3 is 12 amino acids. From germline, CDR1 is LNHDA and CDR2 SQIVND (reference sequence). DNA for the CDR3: TGTGTCTGGGGGCACGGGGCCAACGTCCTGACTTTC. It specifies CVWGHGANVLTF.

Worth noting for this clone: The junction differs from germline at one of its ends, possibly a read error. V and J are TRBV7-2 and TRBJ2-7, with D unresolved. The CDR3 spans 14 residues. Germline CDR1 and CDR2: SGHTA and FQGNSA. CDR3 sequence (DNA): TGCGCCAGCAGCCCGCAGGTGAGCTCCTACGAGCAGTACTTC. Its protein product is CASSPQVSSYEQYF.

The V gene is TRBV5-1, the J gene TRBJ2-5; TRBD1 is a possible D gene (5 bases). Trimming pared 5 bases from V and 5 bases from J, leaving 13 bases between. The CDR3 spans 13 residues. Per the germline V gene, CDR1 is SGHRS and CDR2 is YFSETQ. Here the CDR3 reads CASSSRERETQYF. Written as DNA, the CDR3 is TGCGCCAGCAGTTCCAGGGAACGGGAGACCCAGTACTTC. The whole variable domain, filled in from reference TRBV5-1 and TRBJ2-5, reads KAGVTQTPRYLIKTRGQQVTLSCSPISGHRSVSWYQQTPGQGLQFLFEYFSETQRNKGNFPGRFSGRQFSNSRSEMNVSTLELGDSALYLCASSSRERETQYFGPGTRLLVL.

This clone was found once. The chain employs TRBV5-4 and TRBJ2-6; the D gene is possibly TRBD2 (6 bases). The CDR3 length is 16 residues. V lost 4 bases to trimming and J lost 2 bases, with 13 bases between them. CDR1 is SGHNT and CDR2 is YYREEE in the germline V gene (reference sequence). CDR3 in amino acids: CASSLVRGTGANVLTF. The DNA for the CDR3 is TGTGCCAGCAGCCTGGTGCGGGGAACTGGGGCCAACGTCCTGACTTTC.

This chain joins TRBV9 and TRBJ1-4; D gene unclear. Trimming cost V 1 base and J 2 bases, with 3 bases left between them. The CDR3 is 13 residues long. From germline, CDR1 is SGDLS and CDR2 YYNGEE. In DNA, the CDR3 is TGTGCCAGCAGCGTAAGGACTAATGAAAAACTGTTTTTT. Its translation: CASSVRTNEKLFF.

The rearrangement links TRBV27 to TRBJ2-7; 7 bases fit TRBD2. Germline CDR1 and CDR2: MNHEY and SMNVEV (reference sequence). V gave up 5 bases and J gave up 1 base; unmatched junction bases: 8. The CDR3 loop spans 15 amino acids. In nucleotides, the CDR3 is TGTGCCAGCAGTGGGGGGGAGGGCTCGTCCTACGAGCAGTACTTC. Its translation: CASSGGEGSSYEQYF.

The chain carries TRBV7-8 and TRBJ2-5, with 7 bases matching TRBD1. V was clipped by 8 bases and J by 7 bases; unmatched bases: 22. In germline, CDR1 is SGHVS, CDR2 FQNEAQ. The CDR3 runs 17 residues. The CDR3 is CASGDRARAILTGTQYF. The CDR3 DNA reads TGTGCCAGCGGAGACAGGGCCCGGGCGATCCTTACCGGGACCCAGTACTTC.

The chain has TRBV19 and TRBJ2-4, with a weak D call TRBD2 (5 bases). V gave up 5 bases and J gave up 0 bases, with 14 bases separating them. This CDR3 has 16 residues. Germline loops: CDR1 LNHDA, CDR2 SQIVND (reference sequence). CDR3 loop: CASSPTGRVAKNIQYF. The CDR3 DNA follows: TGTGCCAGTAGTCCGACGGGAAGAGTAGCCAAAAACATTCAGTACTTC.

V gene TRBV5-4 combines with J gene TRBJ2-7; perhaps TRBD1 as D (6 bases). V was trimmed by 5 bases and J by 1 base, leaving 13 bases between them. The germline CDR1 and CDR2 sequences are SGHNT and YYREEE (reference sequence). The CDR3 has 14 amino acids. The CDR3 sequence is CASSHQGQSYEQYF. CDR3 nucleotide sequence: TGTGCCAGCAGTCATCAAGGACAGTCCTACGAGCAGTACTTC.

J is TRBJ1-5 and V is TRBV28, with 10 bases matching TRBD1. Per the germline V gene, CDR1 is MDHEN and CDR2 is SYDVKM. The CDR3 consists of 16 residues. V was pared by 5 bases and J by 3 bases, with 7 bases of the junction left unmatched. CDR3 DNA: TGTGCCAGCAGTCCTAGACAGGGGGCATACAATCAGCCCCAGCATTTT. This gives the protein CASSPRQGAYNQPQHF.

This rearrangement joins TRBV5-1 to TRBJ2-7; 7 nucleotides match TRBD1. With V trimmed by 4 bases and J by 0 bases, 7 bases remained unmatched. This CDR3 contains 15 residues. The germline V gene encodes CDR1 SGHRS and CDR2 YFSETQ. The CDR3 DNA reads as TGCGCCAGCAGCCCAGGAAACAGGGGCTCCTACGAGCAGTACTTC. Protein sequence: CASSPGNRGSYEQYF.

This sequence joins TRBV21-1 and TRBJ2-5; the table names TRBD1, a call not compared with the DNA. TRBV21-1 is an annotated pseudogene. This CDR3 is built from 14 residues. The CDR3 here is CASSNSREQETQYF. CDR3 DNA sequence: TGTGCCAGCAGCAACAGCAGGGAACAAGAGACCCAGTACTTC.

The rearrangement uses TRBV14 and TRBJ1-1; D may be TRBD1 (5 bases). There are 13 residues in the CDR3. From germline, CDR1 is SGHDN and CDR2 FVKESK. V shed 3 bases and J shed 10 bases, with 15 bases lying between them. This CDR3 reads CASSHGGPGRAFF. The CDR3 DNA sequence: TGTGCCAGCAGCCACGGCGGTCCAGGGCGAGCTTTCTTT.

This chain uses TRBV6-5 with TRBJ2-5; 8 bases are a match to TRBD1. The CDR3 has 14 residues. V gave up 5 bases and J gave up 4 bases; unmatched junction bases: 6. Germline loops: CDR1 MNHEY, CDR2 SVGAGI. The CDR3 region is CASSNLRGPETQYF. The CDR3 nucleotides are TGTGCCAGCAGTAACCTCAGGGGGCCAGAGACCCAGTACTTC.

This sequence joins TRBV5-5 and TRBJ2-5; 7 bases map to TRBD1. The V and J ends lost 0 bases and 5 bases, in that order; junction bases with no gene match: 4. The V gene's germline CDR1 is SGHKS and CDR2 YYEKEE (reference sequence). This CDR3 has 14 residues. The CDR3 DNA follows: TGTGCCAGCAGCTTGGCACAGGGGACGGAGACCCAGTACTTC. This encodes CASSLAQGTETQYF.

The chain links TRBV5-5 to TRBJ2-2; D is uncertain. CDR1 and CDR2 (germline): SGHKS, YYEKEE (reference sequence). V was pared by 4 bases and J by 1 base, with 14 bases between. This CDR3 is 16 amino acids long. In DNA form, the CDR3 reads TGTGCCAGCAGCGTGAAAGAAAATAGGAACACCGGGGAGCTGTTTTTT. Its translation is CASSVKENRNTGELFF.

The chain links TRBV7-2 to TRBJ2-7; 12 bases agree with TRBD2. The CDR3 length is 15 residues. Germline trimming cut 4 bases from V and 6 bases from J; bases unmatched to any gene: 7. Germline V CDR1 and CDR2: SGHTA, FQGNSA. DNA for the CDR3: TGTGCCAGCAGCTATTCTAGCGGGAGGGAGGGCGAGCAGTACTTC. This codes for CASSYSSGREGEQYF.

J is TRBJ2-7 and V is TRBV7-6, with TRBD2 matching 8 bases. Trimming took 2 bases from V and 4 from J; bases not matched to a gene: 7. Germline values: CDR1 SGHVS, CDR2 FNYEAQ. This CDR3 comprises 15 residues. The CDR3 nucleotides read TGTGCCAGCAGCTTAAAAGCGGGAGAAAGGTACGAGCAGTACTTC. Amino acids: CASSLKAGERYEQYF. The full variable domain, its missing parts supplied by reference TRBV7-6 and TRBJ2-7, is GAGVSQSPRYKVTKRGQDVALRCDPISGHVSLYWYRQALGQGPEFLTYFNYEAQQDKSGLPNDRFSAERPEGSISTLTIQRTEQRDSAMYRCASSLKAGERYEQYFGPGTRLTVT.

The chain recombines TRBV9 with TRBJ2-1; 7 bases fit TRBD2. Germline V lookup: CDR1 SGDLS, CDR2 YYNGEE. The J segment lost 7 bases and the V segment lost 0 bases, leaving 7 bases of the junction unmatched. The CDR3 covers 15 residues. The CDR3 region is CASSVVSGLKNEQFF. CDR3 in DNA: TGTGCCAGCAGCGTAGTTTCGGGACTAAAAAATGAGCAGTTCTTC. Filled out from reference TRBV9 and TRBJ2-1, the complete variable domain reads DSGVTQTPKHLITATGQRVTLRCSPRSGDLSVYWYQQSLDQGLQFLIQYYNGEERAKGNILERFSAQQFPDLHSELNLSSLELGDSALYFCASSVVSGLKNEQFFGPGTRLTVL.

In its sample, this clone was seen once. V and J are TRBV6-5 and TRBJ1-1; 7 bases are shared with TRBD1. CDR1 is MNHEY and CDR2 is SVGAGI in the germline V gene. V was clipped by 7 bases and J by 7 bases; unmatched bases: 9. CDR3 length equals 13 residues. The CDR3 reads CASNTRTGGEAFF. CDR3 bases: TGTGCCAGCAATACTAGGACAGGAGGTGAAGCTTTCTTT.

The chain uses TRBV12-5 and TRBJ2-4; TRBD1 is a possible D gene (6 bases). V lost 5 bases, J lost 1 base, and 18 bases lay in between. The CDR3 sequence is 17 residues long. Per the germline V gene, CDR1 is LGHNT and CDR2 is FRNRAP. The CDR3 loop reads CASGPIRGRGAKNIQYF. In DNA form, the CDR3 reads TGTGCTAGTGGTCCCATCAGGGGCCGGGGCGCCAAAAACATTCAGTACTTC.

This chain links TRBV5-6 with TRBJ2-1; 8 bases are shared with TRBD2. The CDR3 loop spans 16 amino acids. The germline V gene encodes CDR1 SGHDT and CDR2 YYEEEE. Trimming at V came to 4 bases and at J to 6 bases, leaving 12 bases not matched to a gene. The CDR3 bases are TGTGCCAGCAGCATGCAAACGATCGGGAGGGCCAATGAGCAGTTCTTC. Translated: CASSMQTIGRANEQFF. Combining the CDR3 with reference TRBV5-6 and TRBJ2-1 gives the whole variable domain DAGVTQSPTHLIKTRGQQVTLRCSPKSGHDTVSWYQQALGQGPQFIFQYYEEEERQRGNFPDRFSGHQFPNYSSELNVNALLLGDSALYLCASSMQTIGRANEQFFGPGTRLTVL.

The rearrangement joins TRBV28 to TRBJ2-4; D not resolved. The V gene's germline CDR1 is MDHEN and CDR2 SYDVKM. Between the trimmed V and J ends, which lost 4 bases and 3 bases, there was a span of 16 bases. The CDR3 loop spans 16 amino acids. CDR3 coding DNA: TGTGCCAGCAGTTCCCGTCCCGGGTGGCTCAAAAACATTCAGTACTTC. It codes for CASSSRPGWLKNIQYF.

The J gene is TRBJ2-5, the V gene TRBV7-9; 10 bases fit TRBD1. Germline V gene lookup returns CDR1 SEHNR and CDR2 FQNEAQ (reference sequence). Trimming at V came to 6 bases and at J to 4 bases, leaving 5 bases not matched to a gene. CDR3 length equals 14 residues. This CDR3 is CASSEGQGGETQYF. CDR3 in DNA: TGTGCCAGCAGTGAAGGACAGGGGGGAGAGACCCAGTACTTC.

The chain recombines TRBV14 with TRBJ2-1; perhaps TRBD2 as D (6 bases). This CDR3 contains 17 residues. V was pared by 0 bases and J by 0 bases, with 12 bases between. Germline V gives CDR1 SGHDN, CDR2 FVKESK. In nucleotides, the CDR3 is TGTGCCAGCAGCCAAGATCGGGGCGGGACCTCCTACAATGAGCAGTTCTTC. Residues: CASSQDRGGTSYNEQFF.